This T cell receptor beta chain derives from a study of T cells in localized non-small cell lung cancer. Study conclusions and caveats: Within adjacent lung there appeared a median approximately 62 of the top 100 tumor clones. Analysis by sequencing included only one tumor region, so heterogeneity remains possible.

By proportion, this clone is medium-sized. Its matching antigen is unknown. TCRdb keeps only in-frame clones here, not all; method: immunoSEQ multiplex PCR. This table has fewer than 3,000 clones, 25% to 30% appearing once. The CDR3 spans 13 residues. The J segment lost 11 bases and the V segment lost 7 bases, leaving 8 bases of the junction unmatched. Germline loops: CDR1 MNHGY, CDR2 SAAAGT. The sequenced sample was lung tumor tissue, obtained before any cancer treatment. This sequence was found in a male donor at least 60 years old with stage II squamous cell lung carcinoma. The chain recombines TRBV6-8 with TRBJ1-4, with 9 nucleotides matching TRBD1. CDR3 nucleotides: TGTGCCAGCACTTCCGGGACAGGGAGGAAACTGTTTTTT. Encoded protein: CASTSGTGRKLFF.